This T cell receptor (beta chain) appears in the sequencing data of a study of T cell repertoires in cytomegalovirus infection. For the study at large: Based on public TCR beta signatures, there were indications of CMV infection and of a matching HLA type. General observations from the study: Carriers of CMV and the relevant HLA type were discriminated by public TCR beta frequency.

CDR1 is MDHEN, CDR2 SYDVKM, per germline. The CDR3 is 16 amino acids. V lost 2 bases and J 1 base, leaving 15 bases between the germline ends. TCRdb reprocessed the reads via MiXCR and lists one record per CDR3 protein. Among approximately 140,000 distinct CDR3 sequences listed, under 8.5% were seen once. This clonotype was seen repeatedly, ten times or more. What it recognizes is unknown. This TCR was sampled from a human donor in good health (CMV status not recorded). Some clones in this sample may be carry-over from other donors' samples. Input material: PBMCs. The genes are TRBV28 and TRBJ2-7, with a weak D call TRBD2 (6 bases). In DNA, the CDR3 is TGTGCCAGCAGTTTACCGCCGACTAGGGTTTCCTACGAGCAGTACTTC. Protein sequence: CASSLPPTRVSYEQYF.